The rows below give T cell receptor beta chains drawn from one sample of a study of regulatory T cells in long-lasting Graves disease. TCRdb fed the multiplex PCR reads into MiXCR, producing one record per CDR3 protein. Here the sample spans a few hundred thousand distinct CDR3 sequences, 20% to 25% being singletons. The sequencing used peripheral blood mononuclear cells (PBMCs), collected when the disease was refractory, from a patient treated with antithyroid drugs. The receptors come from a female donor with Graves disease. The CDR3 runs from the conserved cysteine through the conserved F or W. A D gene is named only where the DNA matches it firmly. Not every row has a clone size; where given, it reads once, few, many or a size class.

size: few
V: TRBV7-9
D: NA
J: TRBJ1-6
CDR3: CASRRQLGDRDNSPLHF
DNA: TGTGCCAGCAGGAGACAATTAGGGGACCGGGATAATTCACCCCTCCACTTT

size: NA
V: TRBV7-2
D: TRBD2
J: TRBJ2-7
CDR3: CASSKGLAGQDEQYF
DNA: TGTGCCAGCAGCAAGGGACTAGCGGGGCAAGACGAGCAGTACTTC

size: NA
V: TRBV20-1
D: NA
J: TRBJ2-5
CDR3: CSASRRGLFGETQYF
DNA: TGCAGTGCTAGCAGGAGGGGGCTTTTCGGGGAGACCCAGTACTTC

size: many
V: TRBV6-1
D: NA
J: TRBJ1-1
CDR3: CASSPKAWVQNTEAFF
DNA: TGTGCCAGCAGTCCGAAGGCATGGGTTCAGAACACTGAAGCTTTCTTT

size: many
V: TRBV6-2/TRBV6-3
D: NA
J: TRBJ1-4
CDR3: CASSYLFPAREKLFF
DNA: TGTGCCAGCAGTTACTTGTTTCCAGCCCGGGAAAAACTGTTTTTT

size: NA
V: TRBV7-9
D: NA
J: TRBJ2-4
CDR3: CASSLALAEGLAKNIQYF
DNA: TGTGCCAGCAGCTTAGCCTTAGCGGAGGGATTAGCCAAAAACATTCAGTACTTC

size: many
V: TRBV6-1
D: NA
J: TRBJ1-4
CDR3: CASRGTEKLFF
DNA: TGTGCCAGCAGGGGAACAGAAAAACTGTTTTTT

size: many
V: TRBV28
D: TRBD1
J: TRBJ1-4
CDR3: CASRMDRGVEKLFF
DNA: TGTGCCAGCAGAATGGACAGGGGTGTTGAAAAACTGTTTTTT

size: few
V: TRBV4-1
D: NA
J: TRBJ1-4
CDR3: CASSLGHSNEKLFF
DNA: TGCGCCAGCAGCCTGGGACACTCCAATGAAAAACTGTTTTTT

size: NA
V: TRBV7-9
D: NA
J: TRBJ2-1
CDR3: CASSSTGPKGGNEQFF
DNA: TGTGCCAGCAGCTCCACCGGGCCCAAGGGGGGGAATGAGCAGTTCTTC

size: few
V: TRBV28
D: NA
J: TRBJ2-1
CDR3: CASSPMAWYSSSYNEQFF
DNA: TGTGCCAGCAGTCCTATGGCTTGGTATTCAAGCTCCTACAATGAGCAGTTCTTC

size: NA
V: TRBV7-2
D: TRBD2
J: TRBJ2-3
CDR3: CASSLGAGGLLDTQYF
DNA: TGTGCCAGCAGCTTGGGAGCGGGGGGGTTGTTGGATACGCAGTATTTT

size: NA
V: TRBV6-5
D: NA
J: TRBJ2-3
CDR3: CASSYAGYTQYF
DNA: TGTGCCAGCAGTTACGCGGGGTATACGCAGTATTTT

size: many
V: TRBV19
D: TRBD2
J: TRBJ2-2
CDR3: CASTARREPRTGELFF
DNA: TGTGCCAGTACAGCTCGGCGGGAGCCCCGCACCGGGGAGCTGTTTTTT

size: NA
V: TRBV29-1
D: NA
J: TRBJ1-2
CDR3: CSVEAETNYGYTF
DNA: TGCAGCGTTGAAGCAGAGACTAACTATGGCTACACCTTC

size: many
V: TRBV28
D: TRBD1
J: TRBJ1-4
CDR3: CASSSTSGGNEKLFF
DNA: TGTGCCAGCAGTTCGACCTCAGGGGGGAATGAAAAACTGTTTTTT

size: NA
V: TRBV20-1
D: NA
J: TRBJ1-2
CDR3: CSVGYDLYGYTF
DNA: TGCAGTGTAGGTTACGACCTCTATGGCTACACCTTC

size: many
V: TRBV12-3/TRBV12-4
D: TRBD2
J: TRBJ2-5
CDR3: CASNPSGGAVMETQYF
DNA: TGTGCCAGCAACCCGTCCGGGGGGGCCGTAATGGAGACCCAGTACTTC